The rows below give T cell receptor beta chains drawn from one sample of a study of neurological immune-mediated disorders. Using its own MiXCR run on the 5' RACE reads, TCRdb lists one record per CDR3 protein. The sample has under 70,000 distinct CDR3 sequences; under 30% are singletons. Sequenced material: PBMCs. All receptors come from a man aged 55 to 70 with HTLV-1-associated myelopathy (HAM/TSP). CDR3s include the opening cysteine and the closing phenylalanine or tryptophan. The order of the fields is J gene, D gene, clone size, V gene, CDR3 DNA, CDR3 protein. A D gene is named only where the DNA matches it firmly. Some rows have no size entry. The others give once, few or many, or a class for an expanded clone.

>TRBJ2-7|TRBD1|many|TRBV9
TGTGCCAGCAGCCCCGGGACAGTTCCCGGCTACGAGCAGTACTTC
CASSPGTVPGYEQYF
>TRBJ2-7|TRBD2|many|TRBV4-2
TGTGCCAGCAGCCAGGGATCTCCCTCCAGACTAGCGGGGCATTACGAGCAGTACTTC
CASSQGSPSRLAGHYEQYF
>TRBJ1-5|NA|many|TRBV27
TGTGCCAGCAGTTTAATCAGGGGCGGGCAGCCCCAGCATTTT
CASSLIRGGQPQHF
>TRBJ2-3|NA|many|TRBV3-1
TGTGCCAGCAGCCAACGCGGGACTGATACGCAGTATTTT
CASSQRGTDTQYF
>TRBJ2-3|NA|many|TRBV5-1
TGCGCCAGCAGCTTCGGGAGTAGCACAGATACGCAGTATTTT
CASSFGSSTDTQYF
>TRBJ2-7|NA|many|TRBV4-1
TGCGCCAGCAGCCAGTCAGGGGACCACGAGCAGTACTTC
CASSQSGDHEQYF
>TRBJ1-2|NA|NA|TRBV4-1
TGCGCCAGCAGCCGAGAGGGGGGCGACTATGGCTACACCTTC
CASSREGGDYGYTF
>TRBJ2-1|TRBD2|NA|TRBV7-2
TGTGCCAGCAGCTTAGCACTAGCGGGATCCACTGAGCAGTTCTTC
CASSLALAGSTEQFF
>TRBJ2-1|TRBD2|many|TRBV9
TGTGCCAGTTCTAGCGGGAGCATCAATGAGCAGTTCTTC
CASSSGSINEQFF
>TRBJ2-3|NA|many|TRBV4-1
TGCGCCAGCAGCCAAGATCGGGGTAGCACAGATACGCAGTATTTT
CASSQDRGSTDTQYF
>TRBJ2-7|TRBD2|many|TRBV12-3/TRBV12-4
TGTGCCAGCAGTTCCGGGGGGTACGAGCAGTACTTC
CASSSGGYEQYF
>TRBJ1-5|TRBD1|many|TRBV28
TGTGCCAGTACAGGGGGGCATCAGCCCCAGCATTTT
CASTGGHQPQHF
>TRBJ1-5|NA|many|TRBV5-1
TGCGCCAGCAGCTTGGTTGGGGGCGACCAGCCCCAGCATTTT
CASSLVGGDQPQHF
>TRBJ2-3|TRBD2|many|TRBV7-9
TGTGCCAGCAGCTTAGTCCAGCGGGACACAGATACGCAGTATTTT
CASSLVQRDTDTQYF
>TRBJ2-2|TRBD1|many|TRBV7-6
TGTGCCAGCAGCTTAGGCCAGGGGGCCGGGGAGCTGTTTTTT
CASSLGQGAGELFF
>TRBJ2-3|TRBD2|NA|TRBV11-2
TGTGCCAGCAGCCGAACCGGGACTAGCCTGATGCCGGTAGATACGCAGTATTTT
CASSRTGTSLMPVDTQYF
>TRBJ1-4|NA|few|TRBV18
TGTGCCAGCTCACCAATACAGGGAGAGCATGAAAAACTGTTTTTT
CASSPIQGEHEKLFF
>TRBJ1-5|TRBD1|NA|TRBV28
TGTGCCAGCAGTTTTGAGGGGGCGATGACAGGAACCGCGAGTCAGCCCCAGCATTTT
CASSFEGAMTGTASQPQHF
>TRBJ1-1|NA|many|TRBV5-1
TGCGCCAGCAGCCGTGACAGTCTGAACACTGAAGCTTTCTTT
CASSRDSLNTEAFF
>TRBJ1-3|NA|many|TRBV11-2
TGTGCCAGCAGGCAGAGGACCGTCCCAGACACCATATATTTT
CASRQRTVPDTIYF
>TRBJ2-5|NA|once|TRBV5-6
TGTGCCAGCAGCTCGAGGGGGATTCAAGAGACCCAGTACTTC
CASSSRGIQETQYF
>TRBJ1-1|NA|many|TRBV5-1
TGCGCCAGCAGCTTGTCAGGTGGGGACACTGAAGCTTTCTTT
CASSLSGGDTEAFF
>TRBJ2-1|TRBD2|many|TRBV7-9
TGTGCCAGCAGCCCCCCTGCTGGGGGGAGGGCCAGGAATGAGCAGTTCTTC
CASSPPAGGRARNEQFF
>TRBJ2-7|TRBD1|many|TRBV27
TGTGCCACCAGGGGGATGTCCTACGAGCAGTACTTC
CATRGMSYEQYF
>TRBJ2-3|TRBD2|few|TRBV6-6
TGTGCCAGCACCCCGATCGAGCGGGATAGCACAGATACGCAGTATTTT
CASTPIERDSTDTQYF
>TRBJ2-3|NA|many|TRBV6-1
TGTGCCAGCAGTGAAACCGTTCCTTCTGATACGCAGTATTTT
CASSETVPSDTQYF
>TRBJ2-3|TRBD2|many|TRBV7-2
TGTGCCAGCAGCTTGGACTCTAGCGGGCAGAAGACACGTACGCAGTATTTT
CASSLDSSGQKTRTQYF
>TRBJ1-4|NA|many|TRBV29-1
TGCAGCGTTGAATTCGGGGGGGCTAATGAAAAACTGTTTTTT
CSVEFGGANEKLFF
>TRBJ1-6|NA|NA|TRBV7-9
TGCGCCAGCAGCTTGGGACGGGTGGAGCATTCACCCCTCCACTTT
CASSLGRVEHSPLHF
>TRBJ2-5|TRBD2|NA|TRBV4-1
TGCGCCAGCAGCCAAGGGGTAGCGGGAGCCCTAGGTGGGATTAAAGAGACCCAGTACTTC
CASSQGVAGALGGIKETQYF
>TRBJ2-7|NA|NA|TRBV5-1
TGTGCCAGCAGCTTGTCTAGAGACAGGGAGGGATACTTC
CASSLSRDREGYF
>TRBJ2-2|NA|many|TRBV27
TGTGCCAGCAGTTTAACCGGGGAGCTGTTTTTT
CASSLTGELFF
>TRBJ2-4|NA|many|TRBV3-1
TGTGCCAGCAGTCAAGGGACCCTTGCGTACTTC
CASSQGTLAYF
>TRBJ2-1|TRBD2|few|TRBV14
TGTGCCAGCAGCCAAGCCCGGACTAGCGGGGTGTTCTTTGGCAATGAGCAGTTCTTC
CASSQARTSGVFFGNEQFF
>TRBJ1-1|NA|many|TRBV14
TGTGCCAGCAGCCAGATCTCTCGGAACACTGAAGCTTTCTTT
CASSQISRNTEAFF
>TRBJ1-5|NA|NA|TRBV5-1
TGTGCCAGCAGCGACTCCCAGTGGAATCAGCCCCAGCATTTT
CASSDSQWNQPQHF
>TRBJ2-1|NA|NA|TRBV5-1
TGCGCCAGCAGCGCTGGGTCCTACAATGAGCAGTTCTTC
CASSAGSYNEQFF
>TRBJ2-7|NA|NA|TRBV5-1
TGCGCCAGCCGCATGTCAAGCTCCTACGAGCAGTACTTC
CASRMSSSYEQYF
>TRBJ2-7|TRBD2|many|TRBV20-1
TGCAGTGCTAGCCGCGGAGGAGCGGGATCGGACGAGCAGTACTTC
CSASRGGAGSDEQYF
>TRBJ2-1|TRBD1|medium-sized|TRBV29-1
TGCAGCGGCGGACAGGGGTACAGCTACAATGAGCAGTTCTTC
CSGGQGYSYNEQFF
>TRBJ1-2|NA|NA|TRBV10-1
TGCGCCAGCAGTGAGTCCCAGGACTATGGCTACACCTTC
CASSESQDYGYTF
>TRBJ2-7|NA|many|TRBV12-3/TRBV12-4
TGTGCCAGCAGGTACAAACAGGGTTACGAGCAGTACTTC
CASRYKQGYEQYF
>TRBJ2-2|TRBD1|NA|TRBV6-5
TGTGCCAACAGTCAAAACAGGGGGCAAATGGAGCTGTTTTTT
CANSQNRGQMELFF
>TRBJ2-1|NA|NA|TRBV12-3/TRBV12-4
TGTGCCAGCAGTTTTAGCAACTCGGAGCAGTTCTTC
CASSFSNSEQFF
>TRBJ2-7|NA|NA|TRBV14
TGTGCCAGCAGCCAAGCCCCGGTGGGAATGCAGTACTTC
CASSQAPVGMQYF
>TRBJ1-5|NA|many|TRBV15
TGTGCCACCAGCACCAGGGGCAGTTATAGCAATCAGCCCCAGCATTTT
CATSTRGSYSNQPQHF
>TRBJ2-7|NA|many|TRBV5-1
TGCGCCAGCAGCTTGTGGGGAGGGGGCGCCAACGAGCAGTACTTC
CASSLWGGGANEQYF